A selection of T cell receptor beta chains follows, all from one sample in a study of tumor and adjacent non-tumor tissue in lung cancer. TCRdb recomputed calls from the multiplex PCR reads with MiXCR, one row per CDR3 protein. The sample lists 200,000 to 250,000 distinct CDR3 sequences, around 71% occurring once. Input material: lung tumor tissue. The receptors shown here come from a man in his 60s with non-small cell lung cancer. Both conserved end residues are part of each CDR3. The order of the fields is V gene, D gene, J gene, clone size, CDR3 length, CDR3 DNA, CDR3 protein. A D gene is named only where the DNA matches it firmly. Clone size is given for some rows only: seen once, a few or many times, or a class if the clone is expanded.

>TRBV29-1|-|TRBJ1-1|many|13
TGCAGCGTTGCGCTCGCCTTAAACACTGAAGCTTTCTTT
CSVALALNTEAFF
>TRBV5-1|-|TRBJ2-1|-|20
TGCGCCAGCAGCTCTGGAGGTGCAGGGGATGGTGATCGGGCTTACAATGAGCAGTTCTTC
CASSSGGAGDGDRAYNEQFF
>TRBV20-1|TRBD2|TRBJ2-5|few|14
TGCAGTGCTCATAGCGGGAGGGCCGGGGAGACCCAGTACTTC
CSAHSGRAGETQYF
>TRBV28|TRBD1|TRBJ1-1|-|16
TGTGCCAGCAGTTCGGGACAGGGGGCCCTGAACACTGAAGCTTTCTTT
CASSSGQGALNTEAFF
>TRBV12-3/TRBV12-4|-|TRBJ2-2|-|11
TGTGCCAGCAGTTGGAGCGGGGAGCTGTTTTTT
CASSWSGELFF
>TRBV11-1|-|TRBJ1-2|once|13
TGTGCCAACAGCTTAGATGCAGGTGGCGGCAACACCTTC
CANSLDAGGGNTF
>TRBV20-1|TRBD1|TRBJ2-5|many|15
TGCAGTGCTAGACCCATGACAGGGTTGGGCGAGACCCAGTACTTC
CSARPMTGLGETQYF
>TRBV6-1|-|TRBJ1-1|-|14
TGTACCAGCAGTGAAAGCGGATCGCGAGGGGTAGCCTTCTTT
CTSSESGSRGVAFF
>TRBV6-2/TRBV6-3|-|TRBJ2-7|-|11
TGTGCCAGCAGCCCTGCCTACGAGCAGTACTTC
CASSPAYEQYF
>TRBV11-3|-|TRBJ1-2|-|11
TGTGTCAGCAGCTTGACGTGGGGCTACACCTTC
CVSSLTWGYTF
>TRBV11-2|-|TRBJ2-7|-|15
TGTGCCAGCAGCTTGACCCCCGGGCTCGCCTACGAGTGGTACTTC
CASSLTPGLAYEWYF
>TRBV6-1|-|TRBJ1-1|-|14
TGTGACAGCAGTGACGTGGGGGGCAACACTGAAGCTTTCTTT
CDSSDVGGNTEAFF
>TRBV20-1|TRBD1|TRBJ1-4|many|15
TGCAGTGCTAGAGGAGGTCAGGGGGCGGGTGAAAAACTGTTTTTT
CSARGGQGAGEKLFF
>TRBV20-1|-|TRBJ2-1|many|13
TGCAGTGCTATCGACTTTCCCTACAATGAGCAGTTCTTC
CSAIDFPYNEQFF
>TRBV11-2|TRBD2|TRBJ2-1|-|15
TGTGCCAGTAGCTTAGGGGCTAGCGGGAGGGCCCTCCCGTTCTTC
CASSLGASGRALPFF
>TRBV5-6|-|TRBJ2-1|many|16
TGTGCCAGCAGCTTGGGTCCCAGGTTCTCCTACAATGAGCAGTTCTTC
CASSLGPRFSYNEQFF
>TRBV12-3/TRBV12-4|TRBD1|TRBJ1-5|few|14
TGTGCCAGCAACCTGGGACAGCTGAATCAGCCCCAGCATTTT
CASNLGQLNQPQHF
>TRBV11-3|-|TRBJ2-7|many|16
TGTGCCAGCAGCCTTGTTGGATCCGGGGGGCTGTACGAGCAGTACTTC
CASSLVGSGGLYEQYF
>TRBV6-6|-|TRBJ1-2|-|12
TGTGCCAACCGAGAACCGAACTATGGCTACACCTTC
CANREPNYGYTF
>TRBV11-2|TRBD2|TRBJ2-7|-|14
TGTGCCAGCAGCTACGGGAGGCCCTCCTACGAGCAGTACTTC
CASSYGRPSYEQYF
>TRBV6-1|-|TRBJ1-2|few|17
TGTGCCAGCATTGAGGGGCTTTACAGACCAACTAACTATGGCTACACCTTC
CASIEGLYRPTNYGYTF
>TRBV12-3/TRBV12-4|-|TRBJ1-1|-|14
TGTGCCAGCGAAAACATTGGTATGAACACTGAAGCTTTCTTT
CASENIGMNTEAFF
>TRBV11-3|-|TRBJ2-1|-|14
TGTGCCAGCAGATGGAGCGGGCCGAACGATGAGCAGTTCTTC
CASRWSGPNDEQFF
>TRBV20-1|-|TRBJ2-7|-|14
TGCAGTGTATTCTCGCGAGTAGGAGCCTACGAGCAGTTTTTC
CSVFSRVGAYEQFF
>TRBV4-2|-|TRBJ2-7|-|12
TGTGCCAGCAGCCCGGACAGTGACGAGCAGTACTTC
CASSPDSDEQYF
>TRBV5-5|TRBD2|TRBJ2-3|-|14
TGTGCCTGCAGCTCAGTAGCGGGGACAGATACGCAGTATTTT
CACSSVAGTDTQYF
>TRBV6-5|-|TRBJ1-6|once|15
TGTGCCAGCAGTTACACGTCAGGGACTGATTCACACCTCCACTTT
CASSYTSGTDSHLHF
>TRBV5-4|-|TRBJ1-2|-|12
TGTGCCTGCAGCTCGAACCAGTATGGCTACACCTTC
CACSSNQYGYTF